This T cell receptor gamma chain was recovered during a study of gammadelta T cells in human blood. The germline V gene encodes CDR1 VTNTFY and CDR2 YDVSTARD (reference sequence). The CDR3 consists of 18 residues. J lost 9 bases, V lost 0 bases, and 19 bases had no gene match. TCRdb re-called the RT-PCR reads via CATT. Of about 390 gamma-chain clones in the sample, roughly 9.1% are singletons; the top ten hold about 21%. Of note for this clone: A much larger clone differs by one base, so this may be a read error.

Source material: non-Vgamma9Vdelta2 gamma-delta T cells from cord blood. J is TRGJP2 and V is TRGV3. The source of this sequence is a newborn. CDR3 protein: CATWDRLRLIDDNWIKTF. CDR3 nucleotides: TGTGCCACCTGGGACAGGCTGAGGTTAATCGATGATAATTGGATCAAGACGTTT.